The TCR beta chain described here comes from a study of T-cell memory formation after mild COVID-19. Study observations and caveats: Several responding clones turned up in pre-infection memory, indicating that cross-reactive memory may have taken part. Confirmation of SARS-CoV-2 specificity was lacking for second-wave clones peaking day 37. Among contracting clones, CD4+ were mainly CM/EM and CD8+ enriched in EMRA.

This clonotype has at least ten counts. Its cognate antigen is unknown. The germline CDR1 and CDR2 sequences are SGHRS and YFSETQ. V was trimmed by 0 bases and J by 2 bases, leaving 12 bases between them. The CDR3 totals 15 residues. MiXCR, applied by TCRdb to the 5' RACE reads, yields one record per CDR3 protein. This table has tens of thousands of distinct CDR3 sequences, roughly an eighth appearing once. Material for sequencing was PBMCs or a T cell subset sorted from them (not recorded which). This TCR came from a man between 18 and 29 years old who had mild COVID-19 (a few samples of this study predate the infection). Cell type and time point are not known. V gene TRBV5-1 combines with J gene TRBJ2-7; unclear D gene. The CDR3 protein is CASSLASTNPYEQYF. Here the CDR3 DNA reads TGCGCCAGCAGCTTGGCCTCTACAAACCCCTACGAGCAGTACTTC. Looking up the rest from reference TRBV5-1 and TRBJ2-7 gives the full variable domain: KAGVTQTPRYLIKTRGQQVTLSCSPISGHRSVSWYQQTPGQGLQFLFEYFSETQRNKGNFPGRFSGRQFSNSRSEMNVSTLELGDSALYLCASSLASTNPYEQYFGPGTRLTVT.